This T cell receptor (beta chain) was sequenced during a study of cytomegalovirus exposure and HLA in healthy donors. Sequencing was performed with immunoSEQ multiplex PCR; in TCRdb, only in-frame clones are kept and a portion is missing. The sample has 120,000 to 150,000 clones; about 86% are singletons. The CDR3 length is 15 residues. With 4 bases clipped from V and 5 bases from J, the junction kept 7 bases outside the gene matches. The germline CDR1 and CDR2 sequences are MNHEY and SMNVEV (reference sequence). Sequencing was done on a sample of PBMCs. The receptor's source is a woman between 18 and 29 years old in good health and CMV-seropositive. The rearrangement links TRBV27 to TRBJ2-1, with TRBD2 identical over 8 bases. The DNA for the CDR3 is TGTGCCAGCAGTTCCGCGGGAGGACCTAACAATGAGCAGTTCTTC. As protein: CASSSAGGPNNEQFF.